This TCR beta chain derives from a study of blood T cell repertoires in COVID-19. Overall study: Samples came from the United States, Italy and Spain, spanning acute and convalescent COVID-19. Nucleic acid was either cDNA or gDNA, and it came from T cells, B-cell-depleted T cells, or PBMCs.

Per germline, CDR1 MNHEY and CDR2 SVGEGT. V was shortened by 1 base and J by 6 bases, with 15 bases between the two germline ends. This CDR3 has 16 amino acids. The authors' processing: The assay estimated nucleated cells by amplifying reference gene primers. TCRdb's copy holds only in-frame clones and misses some; the assay was immunoSEQ multiplex PCR. Clone size and the V and J calls come from that table; the DNA yielded D and trimming. The sample has 56,000 or so clones, around 88% seen once; the top ten hold roughly 20%. This chain links TRBV6-2 or TRBV6-3 with TRBJ2-2, with D possibly being TRBD1 (7 bases). The source is a woman of 80 years or more with active COVID-19. Sequenced material: peripheral blood. CDR3 protein: CASSYYPTGEAGELFF. The CDR3 coding sequence is TGTGCCAGCAGTTACTATCCCACAGGGGAGGCCGGGGAGCTGTTTTTT.